This T cell receptor beta chain was observed in a study of T cell responses to AZD1222 COVID-19 vaccine. Study results and caveats: Regions 160-218 and 743-854 dominated among vaccine-associated CD4 TCRs spanning spike.

Concerning this clone: The antigen is undetermined.

Generated by immunoSEQ multiplex PCR, the TCRdb table keeps only in-frame clones and is missing some. The table includes approximately 110,000 clones, nearly 90% detected once. With 0 bases clipped from V and 4 bases from J, the junction kept 2 bases outside the gene matches. The CDR3 runs 16 residues. Germline V CDR1 and CDR2: LNHDA, SQIVND (reference sequence). This receptor was taken from an adult who received the AZD1222 COVID-19 vaccine. This material consisted of peripheral blood, taken 28 days after the second AZD1222 dose. V is TRBV19 and J is TRBJ2-2; 10 bases agree with TRBD1. CDR3 sequence: CASSIEWTGGTGELFF. The DNA of the CDR3 is TGTGCCAGTAGTATAGAGTGGACAGGGGGCACCGGGGAGCTGTTTTTT. Combining the CDR3 with reference TRBV19 and TRBJ2-2 gives the whole variable domain DGGITQSPKYLFRKEGQNVTLSCEQNLNHDAMYWYRQDPGQGLRLIYYSQIVNDFQKGDIAEGYSVSREKKESFPLTVTSAQKNPTAFYLCASSIEWTGGTGELFFGEGSRLTVL.